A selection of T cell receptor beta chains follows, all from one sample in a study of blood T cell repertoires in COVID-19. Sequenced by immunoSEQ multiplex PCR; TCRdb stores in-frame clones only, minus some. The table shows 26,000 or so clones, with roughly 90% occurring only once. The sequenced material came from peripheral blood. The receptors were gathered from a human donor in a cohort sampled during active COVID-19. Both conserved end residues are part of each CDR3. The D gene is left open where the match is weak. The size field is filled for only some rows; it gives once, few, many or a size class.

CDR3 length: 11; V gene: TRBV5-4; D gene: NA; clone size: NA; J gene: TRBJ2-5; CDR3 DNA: TGTGCCAGCAGCTGGGGCGAGACCCAGTACTTC; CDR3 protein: CASSWGETQYF
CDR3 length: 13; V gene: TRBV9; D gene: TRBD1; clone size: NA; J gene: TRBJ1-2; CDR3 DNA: TGTGCCAGCAGTACTACGGACAGGTATGGCTACACCTTC; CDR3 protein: CASSTTDRYGYTF
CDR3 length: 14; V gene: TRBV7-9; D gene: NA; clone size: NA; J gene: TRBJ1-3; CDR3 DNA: TGTGCCAGCAGCTTTCTGGGACATCGAGACACCATATATTTT; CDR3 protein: CASSFLGHRDTIYF
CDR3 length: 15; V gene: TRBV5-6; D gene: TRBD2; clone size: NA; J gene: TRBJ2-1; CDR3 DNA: TGTGCCAGCAGCTTTTTTGGACTAGCCTACAATGAGCAGTTCTTC; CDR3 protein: CASSFFGLAYNEQFF
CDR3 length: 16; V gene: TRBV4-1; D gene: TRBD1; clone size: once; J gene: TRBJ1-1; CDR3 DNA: TGCGCCAGCAGCCCTGTACCGGGACAGGGAGTTCCTGAAGCTTTCTTT; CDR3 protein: CASSPVPGQGVPEAFF
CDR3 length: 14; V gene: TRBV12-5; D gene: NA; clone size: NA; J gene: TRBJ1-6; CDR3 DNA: TGTGCTAGTGGTTTAGGGGTTGGAAACTCACCCCTCCACTTT; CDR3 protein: CASGLGVGNSPLHF
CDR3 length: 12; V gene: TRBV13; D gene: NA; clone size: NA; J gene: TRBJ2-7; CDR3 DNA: TGTGCCAGCAGCTTATTCGAGCACGAGCAGTACTTC; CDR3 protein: CASSLFEHEQYF
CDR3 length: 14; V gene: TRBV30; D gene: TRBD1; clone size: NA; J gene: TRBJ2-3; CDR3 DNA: TGTGCCTCAGCGACAGGGCTGAGCACAGATACGCAGTATTTT; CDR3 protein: CASATGLSTDTQYF
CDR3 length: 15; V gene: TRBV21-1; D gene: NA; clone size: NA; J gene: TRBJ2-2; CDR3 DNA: TGTGCCAGCAGCGAGCTGACTTCGAACACCGGGGAGCTGTTTTTT; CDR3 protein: CASSELTSNTGELFF
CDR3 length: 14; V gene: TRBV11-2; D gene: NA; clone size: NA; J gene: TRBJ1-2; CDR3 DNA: TGTGCCAGCAGCTTAGCGATGGACAGAGGCCTCCCCCTCTTC; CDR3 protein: CASSLAMDRGLPLF
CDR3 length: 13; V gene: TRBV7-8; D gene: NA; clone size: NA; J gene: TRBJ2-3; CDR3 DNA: TGTGCCAGCAACCGCGGGGGCACAGATACGCAGTATTTT; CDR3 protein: CASNRGGTDTQYF
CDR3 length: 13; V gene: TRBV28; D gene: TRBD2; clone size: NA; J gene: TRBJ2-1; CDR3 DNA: TGTGCCAGCAGTTTACAGCGGGGGGGTGAGCAGTTCTTC; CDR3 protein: CASSLQRGGEQFF
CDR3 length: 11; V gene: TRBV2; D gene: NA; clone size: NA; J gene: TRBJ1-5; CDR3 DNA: TGTGCCAGCGCTACAGGGAGGCCCCAGCATTTT; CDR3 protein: CASATGRPQHF
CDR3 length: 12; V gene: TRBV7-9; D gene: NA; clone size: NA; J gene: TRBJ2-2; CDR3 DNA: TGTGCCAGCAGCCCTAACACCGGGGAGCTGTTTTTT; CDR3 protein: CASSPNTGELFF
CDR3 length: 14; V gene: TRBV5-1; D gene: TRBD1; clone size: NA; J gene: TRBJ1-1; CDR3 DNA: TGCGCCAGCACCCCTATAGGGGGCCCCACTGAAGCTTTCTTT; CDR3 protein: CASTPIGGPTEAFF
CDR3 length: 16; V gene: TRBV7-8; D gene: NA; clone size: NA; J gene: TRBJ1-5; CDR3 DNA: TGTGCCAGCAGCTTAGTCTACAGAAATAGCAATCAGCCCCAGCATTTT; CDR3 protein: CASSLVYRNSNQPQHF
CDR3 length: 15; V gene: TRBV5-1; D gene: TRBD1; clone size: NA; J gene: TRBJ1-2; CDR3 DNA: TGCGCCAGCAGCTTGGGGACAGGGTTCAACTATGGCTACACCTTC; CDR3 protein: CASSLGTGFNYGYTF
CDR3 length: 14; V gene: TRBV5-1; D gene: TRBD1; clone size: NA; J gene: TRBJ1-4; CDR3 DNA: TGCGCCAGCGGCCAACAGGGGGTCGGGGAAAAACTGTTTTTT; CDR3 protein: CASGQQGVGEKLFF
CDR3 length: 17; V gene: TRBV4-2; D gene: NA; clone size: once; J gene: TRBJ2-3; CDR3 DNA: TGTGCCAGCAGCCAAGGTCTAGGGGCACTCAACACAGATACGCAGTATTTT; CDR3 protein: CASSQGLGALNTDTQYF
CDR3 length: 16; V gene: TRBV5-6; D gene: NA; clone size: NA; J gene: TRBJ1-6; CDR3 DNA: TGTGCCAGCAGCTTGGACCGGAAGACTAGTAATTCACCCCTCCACTTT; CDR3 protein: CASSLDRKTSNSPLHF
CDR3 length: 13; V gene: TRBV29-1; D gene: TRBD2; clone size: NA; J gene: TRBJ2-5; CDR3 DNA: TGCAGCGTGGCGGGGGGGCCAGGGGAGACCCAGTACTTC; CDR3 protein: CSVAGGPGETQYF
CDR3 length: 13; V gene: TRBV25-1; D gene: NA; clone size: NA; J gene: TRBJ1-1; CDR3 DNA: TGTGCCAGCAGTGGGGGGGGGAACACTGAAGCTTTCTTT; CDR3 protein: CASSGGGNTEAFF
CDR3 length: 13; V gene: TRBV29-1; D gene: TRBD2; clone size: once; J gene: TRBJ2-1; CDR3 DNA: TGCAGCGTGGGACTAGTGTTCAGCTATGAGCAGTTCTTC; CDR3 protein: CSVGLVFSYEQFF
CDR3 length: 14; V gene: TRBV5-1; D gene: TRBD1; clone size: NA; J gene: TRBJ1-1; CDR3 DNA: TGCGCCAGCAGCTCGGGACAGGGTTCGTCTGAAGCTTTCTTT; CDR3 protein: CASSSGQGSSEAFF